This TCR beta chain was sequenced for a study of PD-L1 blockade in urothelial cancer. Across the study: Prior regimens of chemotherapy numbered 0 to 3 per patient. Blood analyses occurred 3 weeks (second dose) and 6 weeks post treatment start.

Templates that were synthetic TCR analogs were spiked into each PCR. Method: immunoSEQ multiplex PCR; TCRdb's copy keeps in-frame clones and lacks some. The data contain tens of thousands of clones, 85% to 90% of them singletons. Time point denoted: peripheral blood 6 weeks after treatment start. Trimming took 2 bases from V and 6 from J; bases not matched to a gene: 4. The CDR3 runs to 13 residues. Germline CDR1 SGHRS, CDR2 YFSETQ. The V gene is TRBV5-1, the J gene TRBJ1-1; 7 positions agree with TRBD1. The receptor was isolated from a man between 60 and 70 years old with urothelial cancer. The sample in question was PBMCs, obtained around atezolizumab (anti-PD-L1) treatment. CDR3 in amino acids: CASSFEGAAEAFF. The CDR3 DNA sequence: TGCGCCAGCAGCTTCGAGGGGGCCGCTGAAGCTTTCTTT.